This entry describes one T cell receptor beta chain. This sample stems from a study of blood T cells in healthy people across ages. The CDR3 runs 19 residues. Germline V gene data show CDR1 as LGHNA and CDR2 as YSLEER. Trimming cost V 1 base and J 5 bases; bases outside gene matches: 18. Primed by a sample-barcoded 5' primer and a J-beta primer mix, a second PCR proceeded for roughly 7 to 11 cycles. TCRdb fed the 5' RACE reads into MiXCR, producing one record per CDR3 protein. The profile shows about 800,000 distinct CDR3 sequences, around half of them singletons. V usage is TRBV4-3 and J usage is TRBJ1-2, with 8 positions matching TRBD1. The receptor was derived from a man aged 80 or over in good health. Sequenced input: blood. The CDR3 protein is CASSQGPLGGQGGLYGYTF. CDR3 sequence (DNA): TGCGCCAGCAGCCAAGGGCCCTTAGGCGGACAGGGAGGTTTGTATGGCTACACCTTC.